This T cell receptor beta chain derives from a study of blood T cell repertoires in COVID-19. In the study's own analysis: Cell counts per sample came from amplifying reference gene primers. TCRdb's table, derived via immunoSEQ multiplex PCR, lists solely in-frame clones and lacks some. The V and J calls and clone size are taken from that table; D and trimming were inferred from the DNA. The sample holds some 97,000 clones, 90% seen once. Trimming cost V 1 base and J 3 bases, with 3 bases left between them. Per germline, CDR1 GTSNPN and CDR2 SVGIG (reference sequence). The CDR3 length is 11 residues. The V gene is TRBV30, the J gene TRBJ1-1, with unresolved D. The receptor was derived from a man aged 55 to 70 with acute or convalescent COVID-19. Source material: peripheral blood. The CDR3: CAWSADTEAFF. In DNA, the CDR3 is TGTGCCTGGAGTGCAGACACTGAAGCTTTCTTT.